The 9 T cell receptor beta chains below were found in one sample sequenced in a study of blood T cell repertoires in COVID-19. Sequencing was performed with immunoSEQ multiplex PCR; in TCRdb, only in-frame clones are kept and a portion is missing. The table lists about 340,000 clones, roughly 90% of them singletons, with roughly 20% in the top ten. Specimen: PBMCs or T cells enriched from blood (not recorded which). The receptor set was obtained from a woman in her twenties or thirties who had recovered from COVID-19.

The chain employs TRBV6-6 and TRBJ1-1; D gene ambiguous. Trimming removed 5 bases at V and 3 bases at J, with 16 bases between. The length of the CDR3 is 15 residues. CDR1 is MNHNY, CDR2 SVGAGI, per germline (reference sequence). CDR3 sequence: CASSPPRGGDTEAFF. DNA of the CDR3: TGTGCCAGCAGTCCCCCGCGTGGCGGGGACACTGAAGCTTTCTTT.

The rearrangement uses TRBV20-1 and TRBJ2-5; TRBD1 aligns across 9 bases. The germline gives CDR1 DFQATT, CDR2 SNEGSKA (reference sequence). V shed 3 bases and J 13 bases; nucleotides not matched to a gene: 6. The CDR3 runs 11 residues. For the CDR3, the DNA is TGCAGTGCTAGGGGACCGGGACAGGGGTACTTC. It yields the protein CSARGPGQGYF.

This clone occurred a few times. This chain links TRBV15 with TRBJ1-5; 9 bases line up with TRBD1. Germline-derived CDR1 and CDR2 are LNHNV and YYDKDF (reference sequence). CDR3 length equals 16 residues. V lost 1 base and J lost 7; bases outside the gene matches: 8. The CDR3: CATSRAMTGGGQPQHF. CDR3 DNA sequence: TGTGCCACCAGCAGAGCTATGACAGGGGGAGGCCAGCCCCAGCATTTT. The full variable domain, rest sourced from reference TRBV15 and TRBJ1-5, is DAMVIQNPRYQVTQFGKPVTLSCSQTLNHNVMYWYQQKSSQAPKLLFHYYDKDFNNEADTPDNFQSRRPNTSFCFLDIRSPGLGDTAMYLCATSRAMTGGGQPQHFGDGTRLSIL.

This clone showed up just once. CDR3 in amino acids: CASSPSGTSGRDEQFF. The CDR3 nucleotides read TGTGCCAGCAGCCCATCCGGGACTAGCGGGAGAGATGAGCAGTTCTTC. The V gene is TRBV7-3, the J gene TRBJ2-1, with TRBD2 identical over 14 bases. Losses at the gene ends were 5 bases for V and 8 bases for J; bases not matched to a gene: 8. Germline values: CDR1 SGHTA, CDR2 FQGTGA. The CDR3 contains 16 residues.

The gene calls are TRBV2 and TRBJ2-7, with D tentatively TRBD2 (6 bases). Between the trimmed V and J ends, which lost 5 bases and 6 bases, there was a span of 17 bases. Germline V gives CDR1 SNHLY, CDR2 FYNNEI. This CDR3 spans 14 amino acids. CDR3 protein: CASSLTEGPSEQYF. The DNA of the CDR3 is TGTGCCAGCAGTCTAACGGAGGGCCCGAGCGAGCAGTACTTC.

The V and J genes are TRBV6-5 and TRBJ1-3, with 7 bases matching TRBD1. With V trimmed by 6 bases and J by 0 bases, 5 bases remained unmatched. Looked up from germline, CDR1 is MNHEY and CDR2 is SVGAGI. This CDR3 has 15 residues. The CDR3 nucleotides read TGTGCCAGCAGGCTAACAGGGGCCTCTGGAAACACCATATATTTT. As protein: CASRLTGASGNTIYF.

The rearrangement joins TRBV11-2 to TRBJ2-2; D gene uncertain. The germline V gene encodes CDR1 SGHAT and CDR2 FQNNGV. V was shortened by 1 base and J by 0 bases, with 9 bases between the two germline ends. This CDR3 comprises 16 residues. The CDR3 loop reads CASSLGRLANTGELFF. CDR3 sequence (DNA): TGTGCCAGCAGCTTAGGCAGGCTCGCGAACACCGGGGAGCTGTTTTTT. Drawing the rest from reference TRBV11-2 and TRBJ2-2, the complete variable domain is EAGVAQSPRYKIIEKRQSVAFWCNPISGHATLYWYQQILGQGPKLLIQFQNNGVVDDSQLPKDRFSAERLKGVDSTLKIQPAKLEDSAVYLCASSLGRLANTGELFFGEGSRLTVL.

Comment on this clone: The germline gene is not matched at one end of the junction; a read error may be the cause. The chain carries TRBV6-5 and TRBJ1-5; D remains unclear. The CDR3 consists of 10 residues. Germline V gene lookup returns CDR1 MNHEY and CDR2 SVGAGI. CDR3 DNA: TGCCCGAACTTCAATCAGCCCCAGCATTTT. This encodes CPNFNQPQHF.

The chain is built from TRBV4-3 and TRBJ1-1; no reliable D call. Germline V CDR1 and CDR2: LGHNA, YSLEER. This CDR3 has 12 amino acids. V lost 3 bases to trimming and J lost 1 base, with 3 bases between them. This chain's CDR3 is CASSQRNTEAFF. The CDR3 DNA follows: TGCGCCAGCAGCCAGCGGAACACTGAAGCTTTCTTT.